These 8 T cell receptor beta chains originate from one sample sequenced in a study of OX40 agonist ivuxolimab in advanced cancers. TCRdb's table, derived via immunoSEQ multiplex PCR, lists solely in-frame clones and lacks some. This sample carries 45,000 to 65,000 clones, 75% to 90% of them seen once, and the ten largest clones take over 0.6%. The sample consisted of CD4+ or CD8+ T cells sorted from blood, taken in a trial of the OX40 agonist ivuxolimab. These receptors were collected from an adult with an advanced solid tumor such as melanoma, head and neck, liver or kidney cancer.

In its sample, this clone was seen once. CDR3 DNA: TGTGCCAGCAGTTACAGGGGGCGCACCGGGGAGCTGTTTTTT. Translated, it gives CASSYRGRTGELFF. The rearrangement uses TRBV6-5 and TRBJ2-2; 7 bases line up with TRBD1. This CDR3 has 14 residues. Germline loops: CDR1 MNHEY, CDR2 SVGAGI. The ends lost 2 bases at V and 4 bases at J; junction bases unmatched: 1.

The V call is TRBV19, the J call TRBJ1-3, with no clear D. Germline assignment: CDR1 LNHDA and CDR2 SQIVND (reference sequence). V gave up 8 bases and J gave up 0 bases, with 14 bases separating them. The CDR3 is 15 amino acids. CDR3 coding DNA: TGTGCCAGTCTGAAAACCGGAACCTCTGGAAACACCATATATTTT. Translation gives CASLKTGTSGNTIYF.

This chain uses TRBV18 with TRBJ2-3; the match to TRBD1 covers 8 bases. Losses at the gene ends were 6 bases for V and 2 bases for J; bases not matched to a gene: 10. The CDR3 sequence is 16 residues long. Looked up from germline, CDR1 is KGHSH and CDR2 is LQKENI. Written as DNA, the CDR3 is TGTGCCAGCTCGGAGGGGACAGGCCTACTCACAGATACGCAGTATTTT. It codes for CASSEGTGLLTDTQYF.

This clone was seen only once. As DNA, the CDR3 is TGCGCCAGCAGCCAAGAAAAGGTCGCCACCCACCAAGAGACCCAGTACTTC. This sequence encodes CASSQEKVATHQETQYF. The chain carries TRBV4-1 and TRBJ2-5; D is undetermined. Trimming left V 0 bases short and J 0 bases short, with 14 bases between. The CDR3 is 17 amino acids. CDR1 and CDR2 from the germline V gene are MGHRA and YSYEKL.

This clone has only one observation. The chain joins TRBV25-1 to TRBJ1-1, with D perhaps matching TRBD1 (5 bases). V lost 6 bases and J lost 1, with 9 bases in between. The CDR3 covers 13 residues. In germline, CDR1 is MGHDK, CDR2 SYGVNS. The CDR3 DNA reads TGTGCCAGCAGGGACGGGGGGAACACTGAAGCTTTCTTT. Amino acids: CASRDGGNTEAFF. Using reference TRBV25-1 and TRBJ1-1 for the parts outside the CDR3, the full variable domain is EADIYQTPRYLVIGTGKKITLECSQTMGHDKMYWYQQDPGMELHLIHYSYGVNSTEKGDLSSESTVSRIRTEHFPLTLESARPSHTSQYLCASRDGGNTEAFFGQGTRLTVV.

In DNA form, the CDR3 reads TGTGCCAGCAGTTCCCTACTCGGGGGAACCGGGGAGCTGTTTTTT. The encoded protein is CASSSLLGGTGELFF. The genes are TRBV6-5 and TRBJ2-2; perhaps TRBD2 as D (6 bases). Between the trimmed V and J ends, which lost 4 bases and 5 bases, there was a span of 14 bases. The CDR3 covers 15 residues. The germline gives CDR1 MNHEY, CDR2 SVGAGI.

V and J are TRBV9 and TRBJ1-4; D uncertain. Germline V gene sequence: CDR1 SGDLS, CDR2 YYNGEE. CDR3 length: 14 residues. The ends were cut back, 4 bases at V and 8 bases at J, with 15 bases in the middle. CDR3 DNA: TGTGCCAGCAGCTCGGGGTGGACGAGGGAAAAACTGTTTTTT. Translated, it gives CASSSGWTREKLFF.

The V and J genes are TRBV4-1 and TRBJ1-1, with TRBD1 matching 7 bases. V shed 1 base, J shed 11 bases, and the junction held 7 bases outside the gene matches. The germline gives CDR1 MGHRA, CDR2 YSYEKL. This CDR3 region has 13 residues. CDR3 protein: CASSQAWDSRAFF. The DNA for the CDR3 is TGCGCCAGCAGCCAAGCCTGGGACAGCAGGGCTTTCTTT.